Shown below are 5 T cell receptor beta chains from a single sample sequenced in a study of cytomegalovirus exposure and HLA in healthy donors. Primers included in the PCR were 60 Vbeta and 13 Jbeta primers. Repertoires were generated with immunoSEQ multiplex PCR, while TCRdb's copy carries only in-frame clones and drops some. This table has some 140,000 clones, roughly 80% appearing once. Sequencing used PBMCs. The source is a man aged 18 to 35 in good health and CMV-seronegative.

This sequence joins TRBV21-1 and TRBJ1-2; no check of the table's D call, TRBD1, against the DNA was made. TRBV21-1 constitutes a pseudogene. CDR3 length equals 16 residues. DNA of the CDR3: TGTGCCAGCAAACTAAAGGACAGGGGGCTCGAGTATGGCTACACCTTC. It yields the protein CASKLKDRGLEYGYTF.

The sample holds a few counts of this clone. This sequence joins TRBV6-5 and TRBJ1-1; D uncertain. The CDR3 is 15 residues long. From germline, CDR1 is MNHEY and CDR2 SVGAGI. V was cut by 0 bases and J by 5 bases, with 13 bases left in between. The CDR3 DNA reads as TGTGCCAGCAGTTACTCTAGGGCAGGAGGTACTGAAGCTTTCTTT. It codes for CASSYSRAGGTEAFF.

This chain connects TRBV5-1 to TRBJ2-5, with 8 bases that match TRBD2. In germline, CDR1 is SGHRS, CDR2 YFSETQ. The CDR3 consists of 16 residues. Trimming at V came to 2 bases and at J to 1 base, leaving 7 bases not matched to a gene. The CDR3 reads CASSFGGASGQETQYF. In DNA form, the CDR3 reads TGCGCCAGCAGCTTCGGGGGGGCTAGCGGCCAAGAGACCCAGTACTTC.

The chain carries TRBV13 and TRBJ1-1; TRBD1 agrees at 8 bases. In germline, CDR1 is PRHDT, CDR2 FYEKMQ (reference sequence). J was trimmed by 14 bases and V by 8 bases; bases with no gene match: 10. The CDR3 totals 11 residues. In DNA, the CDR3 is TGTGCCAGCGGCAGGGGGCCTCTCGAGTTCTTT. It is translated as CASGRGPLEFF. Filled out from reference TRBV13 and TRBJ1-1, the complete variable domain reads AAGVIQSPRHLIKEKRETATLKCYPIPRHDTVYWYQQGPGQDPQFLISFYEKMQSDKGSIPDRFSAQQFSDYHSELNMSSLELGDSALYFCASGRGPLEFFGQGTRLTVV.

The rearrangement joins TRBV6-1 to TRBJ2-2; D remains unclear. CDR1 MNHNS and CDR2 SASEGT come from the germline V gene. V shed 5 bases and J shed 0 bases, with 10 bases lying between them. The CDR3 is 15 amino acids. The CDR3 spells CASSSQPTNTGELFF. CDR3 in DNA: TGTGCCAGCAGTTCTCAACCTACGAACACCGGGGAGCTGTTTTTT.